The 20 T cell receptor beta chains below come from one sample, sequenced in a study of beta chain features in type 1 diabetes. Findings and limits, study-wide: All four CD4+ subsets of Type 1 diabetes patients contained TCRB CDR3s that were moderately but significantly shorter.

The investigators reverse transcribed all of the isolated RNA, so they sequenced expressed TCRB transcripts. The assay was immunoSEQ multiplex PCR, and TCRdb's table has in-frame clones only and misses some. The sample has some 160,000 clones, roughly 9% seen once. For these receptors, no antigen is known. Sequencing was carried out using central memory CD4+ T cells from blood. These receptors came from a woman younger than 45 with type 1 diabetes.

This chain connects TRBV5-1 to TRBJ2-7; 10 bases line up with TRBD2. This CDR3 is 16 amino acids long. The germline CDR1 and CDR2 sequences are SGHRS and YFSETQ. J lost 1 base, V lost 2 bases, and 6 bases had no gene match. The CDR3 spells CASSFLGLAVSYEQYF. The CDR3 bases are TGCGCCAGCAGCTTCCTTGGACTAGCGGTTTCCTACGAGCAGTACTTC.

This clone showed up just a few times. The chain has TRBV4-2 and TRBJ1-1; D possibly corresponds to TRBD1 (5 bases). Trimming took 4 bases from V and 3 from J, leaving 18 bases between them. The CDR3 runs to 16 residues. CDR1 is LGHNA and CDR2 is YNFKEQ in the germline V gene. The CDR3 DNA is TGTGCCAGCAGCCTAGACTTGCGGGGCGGGGACACTGAAGCTTTCTTT. This encodes CASSLDLRGGDTEAFF.

This clone was seen more than once but under ten times. The gene calls are TRBV28 and TRBJ2-6; a weak D match, TRBD2 (5 bases). Germline CDR1 and CDR2: MDHEN and SYDVKM. The CDR3 spans 15 residues. V lost 7 bases to trimming and J lost 0 bases, with 10 bases between them. The CDR3 region has the DNA TGTGCCAGCACGGGGAACCCCTCTGGGGCCAACGTCCTGACTTTC. This sequence encodes CASTGNPSGANVLTF.

This clone occurred a few times. This chain links TRBV10-2 with TRBJ2-7, with 7 bases lining up with TRBD1. The germline gives CDR1 WSHSY, CDR2 SAAADI. The CDR3 loop spans 16 amino acids. V was clipped by 3 bases and J by 0 bases; unmatched bases: 8. Here the CDR3 reads CASSELPGGSSYEQYF. CDR3 DNA sequence: TGCGCCAGCAGTGAACTCCCAGGGGGAAGCTCCTACGAGCAGTACTTC.

The CDR3 protein is CASSLDRAEKLFF. CDR3 coding DNA: TGTGCCAGCAGCTTAGACAGGGCGGAAAAACTGTTTTTT. J is TRBJ1-4 and V is TRBV11-2, with a possible D match to TRBD1 (5 bases). This CDR3 contains 13 residues. V was pared by 0 bases and J by 8 bases, with 7 bases between. Germline V gene data show CDR1 as SGHAT and CDR2 as FQNNGV. The variable domain in full, completed from reference TRBV11-2 and TRBJ1-4, reads EAGVAQSPRYKIIEKRQSVAFWCNPISGHATLYWYQQILGQGPKLLIQFQNNGVVDDSQLPKDRFSAERLKGVDSTLKIQPAKLEDSAVYLCASSLDRAEKLFFGSGTQLSVL.

This clone was recorded a few times. The J gene is TRBJ1-2, the V gene TRBV14, with TRBD1 as a possible D gene (5 bases). Germline values: CDR1 SGHDN, CDR2 FVKESK. This CDR3 contains 13 residues. Trimming removed 8 bases at V and 4 bases at J, with 14 bases between. The CDR3 reads CASSGGVGYGYTF. The CDR3 region has the DNA TGTGCCAGCTCCGGGGGGGTTGGCTATGGCTACACCTTC.

The sample holds a few counts of this clone. The identical CDR3 is also encoded by other nucleotide sequences in the sample. The rearrangement links TRBV2 to TRBJ2-7; weak D call: TRBD1 (5 bases). This CDR3 contains 12 residues. Germline V CDR1 and CDR2: SNHLY, FYNNEI. V shed 5 bases and J shed 4 bases, with 9 bases lying between them. The CDR3: CASSRQYYEQYF. CDR3 nucleotides: TGTGCCAGCAGTCGACAGTATTACGAGCAGTACTTC.

This clone has more than one count but fewer than ten. The rearrangement uses TRBV5-1 and TRBJ2-6; tentatively, D is TRBD1 (6 bases). Looked up from germline, CDR1 is SGHRS and CDR2 is YFSETQ. The CDR3 is 17 residues long. V was pared by 4 bases and J by 3 bases, with 17 bases between. Here the CDR3 reads CASSRYTTGSGANVLTF. CDR3 sequence (DNA): TGCGCCAGCAGCCGATATACCACAGGGAGTGGGGCCAACGTCCTGACTTTC.

The rearrangement joins TRBV6-5 to TRBJ2-7; D is possibly TRBD2 (6 bases). CDR1 is MNHEY, CDR2 SVGAGI, per germline. The CDR3 totals 14 residues. The germline V and J ends were trimmed by 6 bases and 1 base, with 13 bases remaining between them. CDR3 sequence (DNA): TGTGCCAGCAGAGGAGGGAGGCCTTCCTACGAGCAGTACTTC. This translates into CASRGGRPSYEQYF.

The chain links TRBV18 to TRBJ1-1, with D possibly TRBD1 on 6 matching bases. The V end lost 4 bases, the J end lost 0 bases, and 9 bases lay between the germline ends. Germline V gene lookup returns CDR1 KGHSH and CDR2 LQKENI. CDR3 length equals 14 residues. The CDR3 bases are TGTGCCAGCTCACTTCAGGGGATGAACACTGAAGCTTTCTTT. Protein: CASSLQGMNTEAFF.

In its sample, this clone was seen many times. The chain combines TRBV15 with TRBJ2-7; D might be TRBD2 (6 bases). CDR1 is LNHNV and CDR2 is YYDKDF in the germline V gene (reference sequence). V gave up 2 bases and J gave up 5 bases, with 19 bases separating them. CDR3 length: 16 amino acids. In DNA form, the CDR3 reads TGTGCCACCAGCAGACTAGCGAACCGTCGGCCCCACGAGCAGTACTTC. It is translated as CATSRLANRRPHEQYF.

The chain recombines TRBV30 with TRBJ2-3; 9 bases match TRBD2. Germline V CDR1 and CDR2: GTSNPN, SVGIG (reference sequence). V lost 1 base and J lost 5; bases outside the gene matches: 7. The CDR3 totals 15 residues. The CDR3 loop is CAWSGTSDNLDTQYF. In DNA, the CDR3 is TGTGCCTGGAGTGGGACTAGCGACAACTTAGATACGCAGTATTTT.

This chain connects TRBV28 to TRBJ2-1; 8 nucleotides align to TRBD2. The CDR3 is 18 residues long. With V trimmed by 2 bases and J by 1 base, 10 bases remained unmatched. CDR1 and CDR2 from the germline V gene are MDHEN and SYDVKM. CDR3 in amino acids: CASSLGGASGRSYNEQFF. The CDR3 DNA reads as TGTGCCAGCAGTTTAGGGGGGGCTAGCGGGCGATCCTACAATGAGCAGTTCTTC.

This clone has ten or more counts. This sequence joins TRBV11-1 and TRBJ2-1; TRBD2 agrees at 12 bases. Losses at the gene ends were 4 bases for V and 1 base for J; bases not matched to a gene: 5. Germline loops: CDR1 SGHAT, CDR2 FQDESV (reference sequence). The CDR3 consists of 17 residues. CDR3 bases: TGTGCCAGCAGCTCACTAGCGGGGGGCTTTTCCTACAATGAGCAGTTCTTC. Protein: CASSSLAGGFSYNEQFF.

This clone was found many times. The chain has TRBV4-2 and TRBJ2-2; 13 nucleotides align to TRBD2. The CDR3 runs 16 residues. The ends lost 4 bases at V and 6 bases at J; junction bases unmatched: 5. Germline-derived CDR1 and CDR2 are LGHNA and YNFKEQ. CDR3 nucleotides: TGTGCCAGCAGCCCCCGACTAGCGGGAGGATCCGGGGAGCTGTTTTTT. Encoded protein: CASSPRLAGGSGELFF.

The sample holds a few counts of this clone. V and J are TRBV4-1 and TRBJ2-1; D is possibly TRBD2 (5 bases). The CDR3 runs 16 residues. Per the germline V gene, CDR1 is MGHRA and CDR2 is YSYEKL. Trimming cost V 4 bases and J 6 bases, with 19 bases left between them. CDR3 nucleotides: TGCGCCAGCAGCCCAGCAGCGGTAGGTCGGTCCAATGAGCAGTTCTTC. It yields the protein CASSPAAVGRSNEQFF.

This clone turned up a few times. The rearrangement joins TRBV5-4 to TRBJ2-5; perhaps TRBD2 as D (6 bases). The DNA end is more similar to TRBJ2-7, so the J call may be wrong. CDR3 length: 16 amino acids. Germline values: CDR1 SGHNT, CDR2 YYREEE (reference sequence). In DNA form, the CDR3 reads TGTGCCAGCAGCTTGGCTTCTAGCGACGGGCCCTACGAGCAGTACTTC. It translates to CASSLASSDGPYEQYF.

This clone has a handful of counts. In DNA form, the CDR3 reads TGTGCCACCAGCAATCGACAGGGCAACATTCAGTACTTC. Its protein product is CATSNRQGNIQYF. This rearrangement joins TRBV15 to TRBJ2-4; TRBD1 matches at 7 bases. Trimming removed 4 bases from V and 7 bases from J; junction bases left unmatched: 4. The CDR3 length is 13 residues. Germline V CDR1 and CDR2: LNHNV, YYDKDF (reference sequence).

Only a few counts were recorded for this clone. The chain combines TRBV7-6 with TRBJ1-5; 8 bases are a match to TRBD1. The CDR3 covers 13 residues. The V segment lost 5 bases and the J segment 9 bases; nucleotides outside the gene matches: 6. From germline, CDR1 is SGHVS and CDR2 FNYEAQ. The CDR3 bases are TGTGCCAGCAGCAATGGACAGGGTCTGCCCCAGCATTTT. Residues: CASSNGQGLPQHF. Full variable domain (rest looked up from reference TRBV7-6 and TRBJ1-5): GAGVSQSPRYKVTKRGQDVALRCDPISGHVSLYWYRQALGQGPEFLTYFNYEAQQDKSGLPNDRFSAERPEGSISTLTIQRTEQRDSAMYRCASSNGQGLPQHFGDGTRLSIL.

The gene calls are TRBV18 and TRBJ2-5; 9 bases map to TRBD2. Trimming took 0 bases from V and 6 from J; bases not matched to a gene: 11. From germline, CDR1 is KGHSH and CDR2 LQKENI. The CDR3 totals 17 residues. CDR3: CASSPPNGDAGGKTQYF. In DNA, the CDR3 is TGTGCCAGCTCACCACCGAATGGAGACGCGGGGGGGAAGACCCAGTACTTC.